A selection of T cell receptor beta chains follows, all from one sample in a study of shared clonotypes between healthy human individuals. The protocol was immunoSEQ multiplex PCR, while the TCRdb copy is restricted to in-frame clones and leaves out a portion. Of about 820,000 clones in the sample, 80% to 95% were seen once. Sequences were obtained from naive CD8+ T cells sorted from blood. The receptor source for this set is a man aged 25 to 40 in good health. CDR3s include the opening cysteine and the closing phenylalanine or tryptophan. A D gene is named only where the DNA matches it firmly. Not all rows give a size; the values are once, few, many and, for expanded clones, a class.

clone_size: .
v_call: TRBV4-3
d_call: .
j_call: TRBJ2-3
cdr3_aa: CASSQESSGSTDTQYF
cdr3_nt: TGCGCCAGCAGCCAAGAGTCCAGCGGGAGCACAGATACGCAGTATTTT

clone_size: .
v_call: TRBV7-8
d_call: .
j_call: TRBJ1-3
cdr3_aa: CASSPGLNLFSGNTIYF
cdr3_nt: TGTGCCAGCAGCCCGGGACTGAACCTCTTTTCTGGAAACACCATATATTTT

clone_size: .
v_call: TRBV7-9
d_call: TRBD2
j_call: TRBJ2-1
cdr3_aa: CASRPSGREAYNEQFF
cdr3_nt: TGTGCCAGCAGGCCAAGCGGGAGAGAAGCTTACAATGAGCAGTTCTTC

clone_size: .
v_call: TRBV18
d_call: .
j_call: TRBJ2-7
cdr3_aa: CASSPTTVLYEQYF
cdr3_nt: TGTGCCAGCTCACCGACTACAGTACTCTACGAGCAGTACTTC

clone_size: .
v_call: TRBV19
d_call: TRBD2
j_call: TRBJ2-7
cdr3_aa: CASSILSRGLAGYEQYF
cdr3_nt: TGTGCCAGTAGTATTCTCTCCCGGGGACTAGCAGGCTACGAGCAGTACTTC

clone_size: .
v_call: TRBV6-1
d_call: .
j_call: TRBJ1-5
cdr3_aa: CASRGGWNSNQPQHF
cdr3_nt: TGTGCCAGCAGGGGAGGCTGGAATAGCAATCAGCCCCAGCATTTT

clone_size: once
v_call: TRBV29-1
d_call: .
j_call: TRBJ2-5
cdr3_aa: CSAVPSDTETQYF
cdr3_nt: TGCAGCGCCGTCCCTAGCGATACGGAGACCCAGTACTTC

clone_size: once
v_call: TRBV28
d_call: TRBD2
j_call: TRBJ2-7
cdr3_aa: CASRFRTSGTYEQYF
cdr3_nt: TGTGCCAGCAGATTCAGGACTAGCGGCACCTACGAGCAGTACTTC

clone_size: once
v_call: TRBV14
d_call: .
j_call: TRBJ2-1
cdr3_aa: CASSQDVGGVVNEQFF
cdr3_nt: TGTGCCAGCAGCCAAGATGTAGGGGGAGTGGTGAATGAGCAGTTCTTC

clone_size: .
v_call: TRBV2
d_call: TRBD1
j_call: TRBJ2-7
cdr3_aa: CASTKGGQGTYEQYF
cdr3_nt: TGTGCCAGCACCAAAGGGGGACAGGGTACCTACGAGCAGTACTTC

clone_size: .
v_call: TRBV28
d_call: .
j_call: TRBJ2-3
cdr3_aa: CASSLRVGASTDTQYF
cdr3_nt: TGTGCCAGCAGTTTAAGAGTAGGGGCTAGCACAGATACGCAGTATTTT

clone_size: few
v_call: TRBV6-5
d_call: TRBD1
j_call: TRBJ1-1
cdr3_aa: CASSTGGWTEAFF
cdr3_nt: TGTGCCAGCAGCACAGGGGGTTGGACTGAAGCTTTCTTT

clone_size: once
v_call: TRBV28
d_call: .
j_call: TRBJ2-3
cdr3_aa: CASSFTPLQYSTDTQYF
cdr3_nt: TGTGCCAGCAGTTTCACCCCCCTCCAGTATAGCACAGATACGCAGTATTTT

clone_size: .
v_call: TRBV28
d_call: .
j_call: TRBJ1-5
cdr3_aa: CASSHEGSQPQHF
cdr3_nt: TGTGCCAGCAGTCATGAGGGATCCCAGCCCCAGCATTTT

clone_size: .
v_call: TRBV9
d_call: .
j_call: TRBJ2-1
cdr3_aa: CASSVRTAVNEQFF
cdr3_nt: TGTGCCAGCAGCGTCCGGACAGCCGTCAATGAGCAGTTCTTC

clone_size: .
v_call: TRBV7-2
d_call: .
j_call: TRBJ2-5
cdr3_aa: CASSSRGYQETQYF
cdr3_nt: TGTGCCAGCAGCTCCCGGGGCTACCAAGAGACCCAGTACTTC

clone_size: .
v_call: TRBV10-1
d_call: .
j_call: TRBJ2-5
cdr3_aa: CASSESSPPSETQYF
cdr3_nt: TGCGCCAGCAGTGAGTCTTCTCCTCCTTCGGAGACCCAGTACTTC

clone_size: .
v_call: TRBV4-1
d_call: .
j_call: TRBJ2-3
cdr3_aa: CASSQFGGASTDTQYF
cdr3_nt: TGCGCCAGCAGCCAGTTTGGCGGGGCTAGCACAGATACGCAGTATTTT

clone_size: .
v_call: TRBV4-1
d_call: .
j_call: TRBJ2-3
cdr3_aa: CASSQVSSDTQYF
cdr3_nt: TGCGCCAGCAGCCAAGTCAGCTCAGATACGCAGTATTTT

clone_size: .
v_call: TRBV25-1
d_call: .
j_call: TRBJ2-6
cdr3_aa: CASVSEHRGANVLTF
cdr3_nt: TGTGCCAGCGTCTCTGAACACAGAGGGGCCAACGTCCTGACTTTC

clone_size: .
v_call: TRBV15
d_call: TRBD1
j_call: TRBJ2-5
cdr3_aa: CATSRDRGTGNRGETQYF
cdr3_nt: TGTGCCACCAGCAGAGATCGGGGGACAGGGAATCGCGGGGAGACCCAGTACTTC

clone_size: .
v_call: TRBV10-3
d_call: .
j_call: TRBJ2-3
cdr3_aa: CAISESISLATDTQYF
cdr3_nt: TGTGCCATCAGTGAGTCGATTTCCCTAGCCACAGATACGCAGTATTTT

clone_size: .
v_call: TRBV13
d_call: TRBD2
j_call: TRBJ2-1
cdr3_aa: CASSFGTSGYNEQFF
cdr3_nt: TGTGCCAGCAGCTTCGGGACTAGCGGCTACAATGAGCAGTTCTTC

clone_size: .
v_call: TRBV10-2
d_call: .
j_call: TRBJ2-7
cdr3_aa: CASSDYEQYF
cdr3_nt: TGCGCCAGCAGTGACTACGAGCAGTACTTC